The 24 T cell receptor beta chains below all came from one sample that was sequenced in a study of shared clonotypes between healthy human individuals. TCRdb keeps only in-frame clones here, not all; method: immunoSEQ multiplex PCR. Among some 2,500,000 clones, over 85% were seen once, and the ten largest hold about 0.39%. Sequencing used naive CD4+ T cells from PBMCs. The sample's subset: CD45RA+ positively selected. The receptors were sampled from a man aged 18 to 29 in good health. Some clones in this sample may be carry-over from other donors' samples.

The rearrangement joins TRBV7-6 to TRBJ1-2; 7 bases map to TRBD1. CDR1 and CDR2 (germline): SGHVS, FNYEAQ. The V and J ends lost 2 bases and 6 bases, in that order; junction bases with no gene match: 3. This CDR3 has 13 residues. CDR3 coding DNA: TGTGCCAGCAGCTTAACAGGGGCGGATGGCTACACCTTC. Its translation: CASSLTGADGYTF.

The chain joins TRBV5-1 to TRBJ2-6, with TRBD1 as a possible D gene (5 bases). This CDR3 region has 16 residues. V lost 3 bases, J lost 2 bases, and 12 bases lay in between. Germline values: CDR1 SGHRS, CDR2 YFSETQ. As DNA, the CDR3 is TGCGCCAGCAGCTGGGTCCTAGGGGCTGGGGCCAACGTCCTGACTTTC. Encoded protein: CASSWVLGAGANVLTF.

The chain combines TRBV7-9 with TRBJ2-5, with D perhaps matching TRBD2 (7 bases). The germline V gene has CDR1 SEHNR and CDR2 FQNEAQ (reference sequence). The CDR3 loop spans 16 amino acids. V was trimmed by 5 bases and J by 4 bases, leaving 20 bases between them. The DNA for the CDR3 is TGTGCCAGCAGCCCCCAGGGCGCAGGGGAGGGAGAGACCCAGTACTTC. Translation gives CASSPQGAGEGETQYF. The variable domain in full, with the rest retrieved from reference TRBV7-9 and TRBJ2-5, is DTGVSQNPRHKITKRGQNVTFRCDPISEHNRLYWYRQTLGQGPEFLTYFQNEAQLEKSRLLSDRFSAERPKGSFSTLEIQRTEQGDSAMYLCASSPQGAGEGETQYFGPGTRLLVL.

The chain couples TRBV5-1 to TRBJ2-3, with D possibly TRBD1 on 5 matching bases. CDR1 and CDR2 (germline): SGHRS, YFSETQ. The CDR3 sequence is 13 residues long. The V end lost 4 bases, the J end lost 2 bases, and 8 bases lay between the germline ends. The CDR3 DNA sequence: TGCGCCAGCAGCGACAGTTTCACAGATACGCAGTATTTT. This translates into CASSDSFTDTQYF. Variable domain in full (rest from reference TRBV5-1 and TRBJ2-3): KAGVTQTPRYLIKTRGQQVTLSCSPISGHRSVSWYQQTPGQGLQFLFEYFSETQRNKGNFPGRFSGRQFSNSRSEMNVSTLELGDSALYLCASSDSFTDTQYFGPGTRLTVL.

A remark on this clone: The same CDR3 also results from other DNA sequences found in this sample. The V gene is TRBV27, the J gene TRBJ1-2; 9 nucleotides agree with TRBD1. CDR1 MNHEY and CDR2 SMNVEV come from the germline V gene (reference sequence). The J segment lost 8 bases and the V segment lost 2 bases, leaving 3 bases of the junction unmatched. The CDR3 spans 13 residues. The CDR3 sequence is CASSLRDRDGYTF. The CDR3 nucleotides are TGTGCCAGCAGTTTAAGGGACAGGGACGGCTACACCTTC.

The chain uses TRBV4-3 and TRBJ1-3; 7 positions agree with TRBD1. The V gene end was trimmed by 0 bases and the J gene end by 0 bases; junction bases not matched to a gene: 11. The CDR3 has 19 residues. Germline CDR1 is LGHNA and CDR2 is YSLEER. CDR3 sequence (DNA): TGCGCCAGCAGCCAAGATCCGCAAGGGACAGTGAACTCTGGAAACACCATATATTTT. Its protein is CASSQDPQGTVNSGNTIYF.

This clone was recorded once. Other DNA sequences of this sample code for an identical CDR3. V is TRBV7-2 and J is TRBJ1-5; D perhaps matches TRBD1 (5 bases). The CDR3 loop spans 15 amino acids. In germline, CDR1 is SGHTA, CDR2 FQGNSA. Deletions cut 1 base from V and 2 bases from J, with 9 bases between. DNA for the CDR3: TGTGCCAGCAGCTTAGTGGCGGGGGGCAATCAGCCCCAGCATTTT. Translating gives CASSLVAGGNQPQHF.

This clone was seen just once. This chain connects TRBV28 to TRBJ2-7, with a tentative D call TRBD1 (6 bases). The germline gives CDR1 MDHEN, CDR2 SYDVKM. The V and J ends lost 6 bases and 2 bases respectively, with 14 bases between them. The CDR3 sequence is 14 residues long. CDR3 sequence (DNA): TGTGCCAGCAGGCAGGGGATTTTCACCTACGAGCAGTACTTC. Amino acids: CASRQGIFTYEQYF.

The chain recombines TRBV30 with TRBJ2-4; D is unclear. The V gene's germline CDR1 is GTSNPN and CDR2 SVGIG (reference sequence). Trimming took 2 bases from V and 0 from J, leaving 8 bases between them. This CDR3 region has 14 residues. CDR3 sequence: CAWSSLGAKNIQYF. CDR3 coding DNA: TGTGCCTGGAGTAGCCTGGGAGCCAAAAACATTCAGTACTTC.

The V gene is TRBV6-1, the J gene TRBJ1-1; D unclear. Germline-derived CDR1 and CDR2 are MNHNS and SASEGT. Trimming stripped 2 bases from V and 12 bases from J, with 16 bases between. The CDR3 is 13 residues long. CDR3 in DNA: TGTGCCAGCAGTGAATTTCTAGGCGCTGAGACTTTCTTT. Its protein product is CASSEFLGAETFF.

The chain is built from TRBV28 and TRBJ2-7; maybe TRBD1 (6 bases). V lost 5 bases and J lost 3, with 17 bases in between. Germline values: CDR1 MDHEN, CDR2 SYDVKM. The CDR3 extends over 15 amino acids. CDR3 region: CASSPLRPRGYEQYF. The CDR3 DNA reads TGTGCCAGCAGTCCCCTAAGGCCCAGGGGCTACGAGCAGTACTTC. The full variable domain, its missing parts supplied by reference TRBV28 and TRBJ2-7, is DVKVTQSSRYLVKRTGEKVFLECVQDMDHENMFWYRQDPGLGLRLIYFSYDVKMKEKGDIPEGYSVSREKKERFSLILESASTNQTSMYLCASSPLRPRGYEQYFGPGTRLTVT.

This rearrangement joins TRBV6-1 to TRBJ2-1; D possibly corresponds to TRBD1 (7 bases). This CDR3 has 15 amino acids. Germline loops: CDR1 MNHNS, CDR2 SASEGT. The V end lost 4 bases, the J end lost 7 bases, and 17 bases lay between the germline ends. The CDR3: CASSGGQLGGNEQFF. In DNA, the CDR3 is TGTGCCAGCAGTGGGGGACAGCTGGGGGGTAATGAGCAGTTCTTC.

The rearrangement uses TRBV6-5 and TRBJ1-1; 7 nucleotides agree with TRBD1. The CDR3 totals 14 residues. Germline V gene lookup returns CDR1 MNHEY and CDR2 SVGAGI. After removal of 10 bases from V and 2 bases from J, the junction contained 10 bases not matched to a gene. The CDR3 region has the DNA TGTGCCACCAGGAACAGGGGAAGAAACACTGAAGCTTTCTTT. This encodes CATRNRGRNTEAFF.

The chain has TRBV9 and TRBJ1-2; D is ambiguous. Trimming took 0 bases from V and 7 from J, leaving 16 bases between them. The CDR3 totals 15 residues. Germline CDR1 reads SGDLS; CDR2 reads YYNGEE. The CDR3 region is CASSVGTQVGGGYTF. The DNA for the CDR3 is TGTGCCAGCAGCGTAGGAACACAAGTGGGAGGTGGCTACACCTTC.

The V gene is TRBV2, the J gene TRBJ2-2; TRBD2 aligns across 10 bases. V trimming: 6 bases; J trimming: 5 bases; junction bases outside the gene matches: 6. CDR3 length equals 15 residues. The germline V gene has CDR1 SNHLY and CDR2 FYNNEI. CDR3 bases: TGTGCCAGCAGACCTAGCGGGAGTGGGACCGGGGAGCTGTTTTTT. Translated, it gives CASRPSGSGTGELFF.

A single count supports this clone. The rearrangement uses TRBV7-9 and TRBJ1-5; D not certain. V was trimmed by 5 bases and J by 3 bases, leaving 14 bases between them. This CDR3 comprises 15 residues. The V gene's germline CDR1 is SEHNR and CDR2 FQNEAQ (reference sequence). The CDR3 region has the DNA TGTGCCAGCAGCCACACTGGGCCGGACAATCAGCCCCAGCATTTT. Translating gives CASSHTGPDNQPQHF.

The V gene is TRBV25-1, the J gene TRBJ2-1; possible D gene TRBD2, 6 bases. This CDR3 region has 16 residues. Trimming removed 3 bases from V and 2 bases from J, with 14 bases in between. Germline V lookup: CDR1 MGHDK, CDR2 SYGVNS. For the CDR3, the DNA is TGTGCCAGCAGTGAGGTCGCGGGGACCACCTACAATGAGCAGTTCTTC. Its translation: CASSEVAGTTYNEQFF.

This clone was counted once. This rearrangement joins TRBV2 to TRBJ2-3; D remains ambiguous. This CDR3 has 12 amino acids. Germline CDR1 SNHLY, CDR2 FYNNEI. V lost 8 bases, J lost 5 bases, and 11 bases lay in between. CDR3 DNA: TGTGCCAGCGGTCTGATCCAAGATACGCAGTATTTT. Translation: CASGLIQDTQYF.

The chain recombines TRBV5-8 with TRBJ2-1, with D perhaps matching TRBD1 or TRBD2 (5 bases each). V lost 4 bases, J lost 0 bases, and 11 bases lay in between. CDR3 length equals 15 residues. Germline V CDR1 and CDR2: SGHTS, YDEGEE. DNA for the CDR3: TGTGCCAGCAGCATGGGGGATAGCTCCTACAATGAGCAGTTCTTC. Amino acids: CASSMGDSSYNEQFF.

The chain is built from TRBV5-1 and TRBJ1-3; D remains unclear. This CDR3 spans 15 amino acids. Trimming removed 7 bases from V and 0 bases from J, with 14 bases in between. Germline V gene lookup returns CDR1 SGHRS and CDR2 YFSETQ. The CDR3 loop reads CASAPGRSSGNTIYF. The CDR3, as DNA: TGCGCCAGCGCCCCTGGACGGTCCTCTGGAAACACCATATATTTT.

The V call is TRBV28, the J call TRBJ1-3, with D possibly TRBD1 on 6 matching bases. Trimming took 9 bases from V and 0 from J, leaving 15 bases between them. Germline CDR1 reads MDHEN; CDR2 reads SYDVKM. The CDR3 runs 15 residues. The CDR3 nucleotides are TGTGCCAGTTCCCGACAGGTTTTCTCTGGAAACACCATATATTTT. This encodes CASSRQVFSGNTIYF.

The rearrangement joins TRBV7-6 to TRBJ1-4; 7 nucleotides match TRBD1. CDR1 is SGHVS and CDR2 is FNYEAQ in the germline V gene. The CDR3 contains 15 residues. Trimming at V came to 4 bases and at J to 4 bases, leaving 6 bases not matched to a gene. The CDR3 DNA is TGTGCCAGCAGCTCGCGGACAGGATTTAATGAAAAACTGTTTTTT. Its protein is CASSSRTGFNEKLFF.

In nucleotides, the CDR3 is TGTGCCAGCAGCTTTACGGGACGGGACTACGAGCAGTACTTC. It translates to CASSFTGRDYEQYF. This chain connects TRBV7-2 to TRBJ2-7, with D possibly being TRBD1 or TRBD2 (5 bases each). CDR1 and CDR2 (germline): SGHTA, FQGNSA. Trimming left V 3 bases short and J 3 bases short, with 12 bases between. CDR3 length: 14 amino acids.

This clone appeared a single time. The rearrangement joins TRBV11-3 to TRBJ2-5; D may be TRBD2 (6 bases). This CDR3 has 15 residues. Germline V gives CDR1 SGHNT, CDR2 YENEEA. The germline V and J ends were trimmed by 0 bases and 5 bases, with 13 bases remaining between them. For the CDR3, the DNA is TGTGCCAGCAGCTTAGATCTGAGCCGGGGGGAGACCCAGTACTTC. Residues: CASSLDLSRGETQYF.